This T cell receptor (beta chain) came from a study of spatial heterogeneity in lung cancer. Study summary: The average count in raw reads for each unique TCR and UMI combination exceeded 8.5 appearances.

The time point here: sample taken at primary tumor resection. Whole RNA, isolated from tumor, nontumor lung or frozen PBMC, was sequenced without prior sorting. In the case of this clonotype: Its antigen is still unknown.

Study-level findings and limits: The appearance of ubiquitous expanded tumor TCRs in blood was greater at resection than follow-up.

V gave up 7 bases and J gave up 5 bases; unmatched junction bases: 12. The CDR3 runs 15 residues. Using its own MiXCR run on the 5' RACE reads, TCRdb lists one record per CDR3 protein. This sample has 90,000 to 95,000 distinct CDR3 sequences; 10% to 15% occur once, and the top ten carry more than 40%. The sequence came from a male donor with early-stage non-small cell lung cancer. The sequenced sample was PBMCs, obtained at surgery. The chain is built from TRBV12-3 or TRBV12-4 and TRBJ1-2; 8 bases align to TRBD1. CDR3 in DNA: TGTGCCAGCACCAGGACAGGGCAAGGAAGTTATGGCTACACCTTC. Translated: CASTRTGQGSYGYTF.